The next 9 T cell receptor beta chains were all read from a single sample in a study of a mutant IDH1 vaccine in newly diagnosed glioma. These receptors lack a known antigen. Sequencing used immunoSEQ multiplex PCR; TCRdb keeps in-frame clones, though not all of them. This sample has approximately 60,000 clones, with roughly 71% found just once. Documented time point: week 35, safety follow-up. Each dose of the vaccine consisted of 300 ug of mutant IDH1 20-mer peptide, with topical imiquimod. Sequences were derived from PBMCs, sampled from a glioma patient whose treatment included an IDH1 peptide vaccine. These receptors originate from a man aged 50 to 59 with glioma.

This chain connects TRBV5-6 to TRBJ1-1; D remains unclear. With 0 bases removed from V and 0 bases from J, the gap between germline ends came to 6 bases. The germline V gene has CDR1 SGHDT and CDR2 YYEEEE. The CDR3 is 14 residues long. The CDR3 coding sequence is TGTGCCAGCAGCTTGGAAGGGCTGAACACTGAAGCTTTCTTT. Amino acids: CASSLEGLNTEAFF.

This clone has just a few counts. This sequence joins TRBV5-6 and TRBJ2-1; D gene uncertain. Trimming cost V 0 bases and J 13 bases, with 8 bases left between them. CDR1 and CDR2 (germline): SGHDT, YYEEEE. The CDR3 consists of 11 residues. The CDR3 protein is CASSLDLFQFF. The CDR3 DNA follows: TGTGCCAGCAGCTTGGACCTATTCCAGTTCTTC.

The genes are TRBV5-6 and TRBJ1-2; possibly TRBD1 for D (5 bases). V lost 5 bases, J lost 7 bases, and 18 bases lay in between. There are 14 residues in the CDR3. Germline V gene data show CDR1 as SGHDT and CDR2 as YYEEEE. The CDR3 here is CASRPPGPSGGYTF. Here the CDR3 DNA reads TGTGCCAGCAGACCGCCGGGACCCTCGGGTGGCTACACCTTC.

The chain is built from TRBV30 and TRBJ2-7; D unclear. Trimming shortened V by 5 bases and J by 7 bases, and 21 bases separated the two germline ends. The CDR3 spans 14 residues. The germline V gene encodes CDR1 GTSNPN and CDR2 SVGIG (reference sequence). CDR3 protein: CAWGGPGLAREQYF. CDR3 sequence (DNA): TGTGCCTGGGGTGGTCCGGGCCTCGCGAGGGAGCAGTACTTC.

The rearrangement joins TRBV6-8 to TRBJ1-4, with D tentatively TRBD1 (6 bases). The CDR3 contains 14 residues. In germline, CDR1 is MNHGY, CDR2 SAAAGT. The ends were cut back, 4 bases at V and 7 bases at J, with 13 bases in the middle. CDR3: CASSFRDTCEKLFF. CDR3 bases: TGTGCCAGCAGTTTCCGGGACACGTGTGAAAAACTGTTTTTT.

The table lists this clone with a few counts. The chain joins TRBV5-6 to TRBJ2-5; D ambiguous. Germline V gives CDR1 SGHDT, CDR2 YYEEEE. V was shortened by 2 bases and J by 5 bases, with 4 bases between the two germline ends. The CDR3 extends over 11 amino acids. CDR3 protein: CASSFGETQYF. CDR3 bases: TGTGCCAGCAGCTTTGGGGAGACCCAGTACTTC.

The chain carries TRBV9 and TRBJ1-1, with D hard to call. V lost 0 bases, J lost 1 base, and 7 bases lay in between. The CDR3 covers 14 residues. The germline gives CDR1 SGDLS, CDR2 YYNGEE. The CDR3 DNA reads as TGTGCCAGCAGCGTAGGTGTCGGGAACACTGAAGCTTTCTTT. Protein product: CASSVGVGNTEAFF.

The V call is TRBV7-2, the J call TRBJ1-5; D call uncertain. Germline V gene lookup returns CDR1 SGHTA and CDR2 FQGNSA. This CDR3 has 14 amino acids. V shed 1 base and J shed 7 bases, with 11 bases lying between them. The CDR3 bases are TGTGCCAGCAGCTTAGTCCCGGACGGGCAGCCCCAGCATTTT. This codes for CASSLVPDGQPQHF.

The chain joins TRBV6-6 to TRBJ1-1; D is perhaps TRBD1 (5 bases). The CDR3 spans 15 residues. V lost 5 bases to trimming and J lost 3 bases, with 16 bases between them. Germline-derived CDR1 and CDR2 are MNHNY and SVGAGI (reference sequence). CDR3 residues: CASSLTSREDTEAFF. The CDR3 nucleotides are TGTGCCAGCAGTCTTACCTCCAGGGAAGACACTGAAGCTTTCTTT.